The subject of this entry is one T cell receptor (beta chain). Antigen unknown. Germline V gene lookup returns CDR1 SGHDT and CDR2 YYEEEE. Between the trimmed V and J ends, which lost 0 bases and 5 bases, there was a span of 11 bases. The CDR3 is 14 amino acids. The sample belongs to a study of T cells after yellow fever vaccination. Study observations and caveats: It was a weaker secondary response, yet one that peaked faster, at day 5 versus 15. Abundant clonotypes (contaminants from the bulk population) could be present in FACS-sorted repertoires.

TCRdb recomputed calls from the 5' RACE reads with MiXCR, one row per CDR3 protein. This sample carries hundreds of thousands of distinct CDR3 sequences, 8.5% to 10% of them seen once, and the ten largest clones take approximately 19%. This receptor was identified in a man aged 18 to 29 who received the YFV17D yellow fever vaccine. The genes are TRBV5-6 and TRBJ1-1; D gene uncertain. Material: PBMCs, obtained on the day of the first yellow fever vaccination. CDR3 DNA sequence: TGTGCCAGCAGCTTGGCCGTCCCGGGGACTGAAGCTTTCTTT. Translated, it gives CASSLAVPGTEAFF. The variable domain in full, completed from reference TRBV5-6 and TRBJ1-1, reads DAGVTQSPTHLIKTRGQQVTLRCSPKSGHDTVSWYQQALGQGPQFIFQYYEEEERQRGNFPDRFSGHQFPNYSSELNVNALLLGDSALYLCASSLAVPGTEAFFGQGTRLTVV.